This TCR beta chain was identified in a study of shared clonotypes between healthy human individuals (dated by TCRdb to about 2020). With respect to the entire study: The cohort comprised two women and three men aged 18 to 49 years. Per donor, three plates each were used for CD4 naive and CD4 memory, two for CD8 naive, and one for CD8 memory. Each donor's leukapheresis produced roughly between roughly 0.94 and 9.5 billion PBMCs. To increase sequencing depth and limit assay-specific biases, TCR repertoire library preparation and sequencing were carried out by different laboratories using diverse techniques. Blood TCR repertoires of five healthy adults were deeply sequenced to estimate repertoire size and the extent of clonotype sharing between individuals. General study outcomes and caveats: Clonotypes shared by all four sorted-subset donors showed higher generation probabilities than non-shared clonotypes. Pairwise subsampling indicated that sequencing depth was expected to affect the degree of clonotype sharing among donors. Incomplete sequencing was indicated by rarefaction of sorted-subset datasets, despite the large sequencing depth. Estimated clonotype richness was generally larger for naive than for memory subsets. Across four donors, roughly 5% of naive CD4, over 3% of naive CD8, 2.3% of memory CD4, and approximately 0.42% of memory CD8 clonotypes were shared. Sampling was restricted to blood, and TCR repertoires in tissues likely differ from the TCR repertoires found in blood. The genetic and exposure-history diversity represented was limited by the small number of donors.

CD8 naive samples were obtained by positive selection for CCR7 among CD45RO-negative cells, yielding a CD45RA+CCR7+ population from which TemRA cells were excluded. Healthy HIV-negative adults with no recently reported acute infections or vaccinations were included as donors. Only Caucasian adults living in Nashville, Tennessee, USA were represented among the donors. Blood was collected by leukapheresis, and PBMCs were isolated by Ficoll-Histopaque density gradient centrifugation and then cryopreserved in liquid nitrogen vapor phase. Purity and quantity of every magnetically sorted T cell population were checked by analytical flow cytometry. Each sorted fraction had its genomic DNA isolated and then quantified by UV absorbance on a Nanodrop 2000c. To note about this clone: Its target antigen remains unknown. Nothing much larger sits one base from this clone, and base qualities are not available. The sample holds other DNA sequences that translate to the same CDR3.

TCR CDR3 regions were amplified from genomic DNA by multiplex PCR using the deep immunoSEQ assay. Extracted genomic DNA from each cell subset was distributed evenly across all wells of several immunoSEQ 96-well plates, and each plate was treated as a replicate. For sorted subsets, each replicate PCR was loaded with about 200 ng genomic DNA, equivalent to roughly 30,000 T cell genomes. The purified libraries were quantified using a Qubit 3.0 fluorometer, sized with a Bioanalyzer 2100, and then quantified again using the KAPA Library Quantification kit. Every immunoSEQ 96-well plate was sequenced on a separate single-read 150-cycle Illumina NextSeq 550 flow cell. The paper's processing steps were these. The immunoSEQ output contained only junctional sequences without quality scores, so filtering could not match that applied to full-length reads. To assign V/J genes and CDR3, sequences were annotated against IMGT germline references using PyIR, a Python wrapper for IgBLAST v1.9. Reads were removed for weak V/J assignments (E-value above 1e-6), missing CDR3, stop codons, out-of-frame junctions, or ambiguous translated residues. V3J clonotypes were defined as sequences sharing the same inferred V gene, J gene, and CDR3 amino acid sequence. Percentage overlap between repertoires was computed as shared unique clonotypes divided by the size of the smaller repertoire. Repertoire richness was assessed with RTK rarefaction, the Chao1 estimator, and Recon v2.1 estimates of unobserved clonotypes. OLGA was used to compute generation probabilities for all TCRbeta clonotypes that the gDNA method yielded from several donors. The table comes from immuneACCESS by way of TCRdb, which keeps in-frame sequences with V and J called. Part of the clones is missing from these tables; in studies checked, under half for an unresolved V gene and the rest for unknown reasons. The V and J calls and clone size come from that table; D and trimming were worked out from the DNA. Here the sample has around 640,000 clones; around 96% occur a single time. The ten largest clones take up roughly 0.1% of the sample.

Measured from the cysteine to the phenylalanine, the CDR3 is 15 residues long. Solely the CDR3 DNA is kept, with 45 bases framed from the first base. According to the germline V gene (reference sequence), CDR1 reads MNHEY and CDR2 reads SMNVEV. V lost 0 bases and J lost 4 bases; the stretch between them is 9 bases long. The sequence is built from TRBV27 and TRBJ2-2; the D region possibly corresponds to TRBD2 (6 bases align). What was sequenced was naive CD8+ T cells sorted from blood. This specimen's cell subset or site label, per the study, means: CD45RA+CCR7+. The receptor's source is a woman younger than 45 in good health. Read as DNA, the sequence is TGTGCCAGCAGTTTATCGACCGGGGGCACCGGGGAGCTGTTTTTT. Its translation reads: CASSLSTGGTGELFF.